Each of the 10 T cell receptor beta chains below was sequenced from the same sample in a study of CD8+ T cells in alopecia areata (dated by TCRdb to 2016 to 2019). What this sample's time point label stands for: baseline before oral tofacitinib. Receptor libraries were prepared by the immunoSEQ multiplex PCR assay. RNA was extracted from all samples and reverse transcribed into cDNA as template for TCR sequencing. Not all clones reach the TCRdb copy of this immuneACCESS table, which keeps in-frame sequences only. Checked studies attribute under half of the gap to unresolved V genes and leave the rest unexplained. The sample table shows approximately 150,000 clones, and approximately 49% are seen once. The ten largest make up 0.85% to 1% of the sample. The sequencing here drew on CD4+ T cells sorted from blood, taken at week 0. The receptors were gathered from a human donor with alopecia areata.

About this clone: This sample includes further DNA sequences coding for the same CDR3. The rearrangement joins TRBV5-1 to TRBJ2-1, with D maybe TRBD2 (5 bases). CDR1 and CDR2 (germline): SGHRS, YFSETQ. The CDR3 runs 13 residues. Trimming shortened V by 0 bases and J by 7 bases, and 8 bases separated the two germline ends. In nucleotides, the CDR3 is TGCGCCAGCAGCTTGGACCGAGGGAATGAGCAGTTCTTC. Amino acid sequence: CASSLDRGNEQFF.

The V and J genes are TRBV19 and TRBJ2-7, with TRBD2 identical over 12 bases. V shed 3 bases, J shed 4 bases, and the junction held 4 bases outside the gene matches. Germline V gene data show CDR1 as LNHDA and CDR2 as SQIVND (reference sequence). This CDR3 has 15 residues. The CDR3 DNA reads TGTGCCAGTAGTATCCAGACTAGCGGGAGTTACGAGCAGTACTTC. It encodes CASSIQTSGSYEQYF.

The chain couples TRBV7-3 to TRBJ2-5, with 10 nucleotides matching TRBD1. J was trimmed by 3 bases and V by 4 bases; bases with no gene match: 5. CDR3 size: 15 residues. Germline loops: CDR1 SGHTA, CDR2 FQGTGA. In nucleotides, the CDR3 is TGTGCCAGCAGCTCGACAGGGGGCGGCAAAGAGACCCAGTACTTC. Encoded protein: CASSSTGGGKETQYF.

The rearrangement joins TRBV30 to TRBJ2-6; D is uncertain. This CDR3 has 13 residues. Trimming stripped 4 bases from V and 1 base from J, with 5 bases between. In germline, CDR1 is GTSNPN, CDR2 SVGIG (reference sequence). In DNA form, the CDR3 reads TGTGCCTGGACAGAGTCTGGGGCCAACGTCCTGACTTTC. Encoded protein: CAWTESGANVLTF.

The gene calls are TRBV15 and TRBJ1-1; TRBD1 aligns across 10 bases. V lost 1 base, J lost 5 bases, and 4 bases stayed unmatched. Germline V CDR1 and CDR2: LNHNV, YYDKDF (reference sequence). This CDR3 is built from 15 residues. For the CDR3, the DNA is TGTGCCACCAGCAGAGGGACAGGGGGATTTACTGAAGCTTTCTTT. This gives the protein CATSRGTGGFTEAFF.

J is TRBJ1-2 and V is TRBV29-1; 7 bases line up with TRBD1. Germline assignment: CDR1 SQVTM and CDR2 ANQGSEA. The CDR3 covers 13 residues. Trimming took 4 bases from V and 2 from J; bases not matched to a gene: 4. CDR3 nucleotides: TGCAGCGTTGGCTCGGGACAGAACTATGGCTACACCTTC. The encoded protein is CSVGSGQNYGYTF.

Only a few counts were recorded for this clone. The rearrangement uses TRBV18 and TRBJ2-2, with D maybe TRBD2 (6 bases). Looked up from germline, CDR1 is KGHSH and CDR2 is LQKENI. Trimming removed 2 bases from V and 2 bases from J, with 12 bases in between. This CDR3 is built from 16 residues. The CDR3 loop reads CASSPMGRSNTGELFF. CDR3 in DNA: TGTGCCAGCTCACCAATGGGGAGGAGCAACACCGGGGAGCTGTTTTTT.

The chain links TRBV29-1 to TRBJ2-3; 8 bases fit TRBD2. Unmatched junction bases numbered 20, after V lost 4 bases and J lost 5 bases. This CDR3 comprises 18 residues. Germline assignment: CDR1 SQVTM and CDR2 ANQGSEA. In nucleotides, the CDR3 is TGCAGCGTTGTAGAAGGGAGAGGATGGCGGGGGGCCGGAGATACGCAGTATTTT. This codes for CSVVEGRGWRGAGDTQYF.

CDR3 DNA sequence: TGCGCCAGCAGCTCGGGACTAGCCGTCTACGAGCAGTACTTC. The encoded protein is CASSSGLAVYEQYF. The chain recombines TRBV5-1 with TRBJ2-7; 9 positions agree with TRBD2. Germline lookup yields CDR1 SGHRS and CDR2 YFSETQ. Trimming took 3 bases from V and 3 from J; bases not matched to a gene: 4. The CDR3 runs to 14 residues.

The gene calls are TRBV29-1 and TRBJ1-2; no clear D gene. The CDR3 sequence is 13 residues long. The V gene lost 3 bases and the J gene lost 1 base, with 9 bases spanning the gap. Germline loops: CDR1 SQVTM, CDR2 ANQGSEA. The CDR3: CSVDASDNYGYTF. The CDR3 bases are TGCAGCGTTGATGCCAGTGATAACTATGGCTACACCTTC.